This T cell receptor beta chain originates from a study of T cell responses to AZD1222 COVID-19 vaccine. Some clones are missing from TCRdb's copy, which holds only in-frame ones; the method was immunoSEQ multiplex PCR. The sample gives some 130,000 clones, 90% of which show up once; 6.9% is in the top ten. Study-wide results and caveats: Only a handful of people who got AZD1222 tested seropositive at baseline. The repertoires were collected only after the peak T cell response. Breadth and depth of Spike-specific TCRs rose after two AZD1222 doses.

The germline V gene has CDR1 SNHLY and CDR2 FYNNEI. Trimming removed 7 bases from V and 5 bases from J, with 16 bases in between. The CDR3 consists of 14 residues. Note on this clone: Antigen unknown.

V and J are TRBV2 and TRBJ2-3; D is uncertain. This TCR derives from an adult in good health. The sample here was peripheral blood, taken on day 0 of AZD1222 vaccination. CDR3 nucleotide sequence: TGTGCCAGCACTCCTATAATGTCCATAGATACGCAGTATTTT. It specifies CASTPIMSIDTQYF.